The 25 T cell receptor beta chains presented below share a single source sample, sequenced in a study of T cell repertoires in cytomegalovirus infection. TCRdb used MiXCR to reprocess the reads, holding one entry per CDR3 protein. Of some 150,000 distinct CDR3 sequences listed, 32% are singletons. No antigen is known for these receptors. The input for sequencing was CD8+ T cells from cultured PBMCs, taken from culture after CMV antigen stimulation. Source of these receptors: a human donor in good health (CMV status not recorded). Some clones in this sample may be carry-over from other donors' samples.

This clonotype was recorded only once. The chain recombines TRBV12-3 or TRBV12-4 with TRBJ2-7; the D gene is possibly TRBD1 (6 bases). Trimming removed 5 bases at V and 5 bases at J, with 13 bases between. The CDR3 contains 13 residues. This CDR3 is CASSPDRFHEQYF. CDR3 DNA: TGTGCCAGCAGTCCTGACAGGTTCCACGAGCAGTACTTC.

The V gene is TRBV20-1, the J gene TRBJ1-1, with TRBD1 as a possible D gene (6 bases). The germline V and J ends were trimmed by 0 bases and 6 bases, with 14 bases remaining between them. Germline CDR1 is DFQATT and CDR2 is SNEGSKA (reference sequence). The CDR3 length is 14 residues. The CDR3 loop is CSARDTGSASEAFF. DNA for the CDR3: TGCAGTGCTAGAGATACAGGGTCGGCTTCTGAAGCTTTCTTT.

This clonotype was picked up many times. The chain joins TRBV7-8 to TRBJ2-3, with TRBD2 matching over 10 bases. CDR3 size: 18 residues. CDR1 SGHVS and CDR2 FQNEAQ come from the germline V gene. J gave up 1 base and V 3 bases, and 10 bases lay outside the gene matches. Written as DNA, the CDR3 is TGTGCCAGCAGCTTCCCTAGCGGGGGTGGGGGGGGCACAGATACGCAGTATTTT. It translates to CASSFPSGGGGGTDTQYF.

This clonotype was seen a few times. The chain uses TRBV15 and TRBJ2-7; TRBD1 aligns across 8 bases. V lost 1 base and J lost 3; bases outside the gene matches: 14. The CDR3 contains 18 residues. Germline assignment: CDR1 LNHNV and CDR2 YYDKDF (reference sequence). CDR3 nucleotides: TGTGCCACCAGCAGAGGTAGGGCGGACAGGGAAGAAGACTACGAGCAGTACTTC. Protein sequence: CATSRGRADREEDYEQYF.

The V gene is TRBV19, the J gene TRBJ1-1; no clear D gene. V was trimmed by 10 bases and J by 1 base, leaving 13 bases between them. CDR3 length: 13 amino acids. Germline CDR1 and CDR2: LNHDA and SQIVND (reference sequence). In nucleotides, the CDR3 is TGTGCCACACGACCGAGCGCGAACACTGAAGCTTTCTTT. Protein: CATRPSANTEAFF.

This clonotype was recorded a few times. The chain is built from TRBV11-1 and TRBJ2-7, with 13 bases lining up with TRBD2. Losses at the gene ends were 5 bases for V and 5 bases for J; bases not matched to a gene: 6. CDR3 length: 15 amino acids. In germline, CDR1 is SGHAT, CDR2 FQDESV (reference sequence). Here the CDR3 DNA reads TGTGCCAGCAGCCCGACTAGCGGGGGGATCGACGAGCAGTACTTC. The encoded protein is CASSPTSGGIDEQYF.

The chain carries TRBV4-1 and TRBJ1-2; 9 nucleotides align to TRBD1. CDR3 length: 13 residues. Germline V gene sequence: CDR1 MGHRA, CDR2 YSYEKL. The V gene end was trimmed by 2 bases and the J gene end by 8 bases; junction bases not matched to a gene: 3. The DNA of the CDR3 is TGCGCCAGCAGCCAACGGACAGGGGACGGCTACACCTTC. This translates into CASSQRTGDGYTF.

This clonotype appeared once. The chain couples TRBV19 to TRBJ1-5; TRBD1 matches at 9 bases. Germline CDR1 LNHDA, CDR2 SQIVND (reference sequence). CDR3 length: 14 residues. V lost 5 bases to trimming and J lost 6 bases; unmatched junction nucleotides: 5. The CDR3 coding sequence is TGTGCCAGTAGTGACAGGGGGTCGAGTCAGCCCCAGCATTTT. This codes for CASSDRGSSQPQHF.

The chain carries TRBV19 and TRBJ1-6, with 7 positions matching TRBD1. Trimming removed 4 bases from V and 9 bases from J; junction bases left unmatched: 3. The germline gives CDR1 LNHDA, CDR2 SQIVND (reference sequence). The CDR3 loop spans 13 amino acids. The CDR3 protein is CASSTGQLSPLHF. The CDR3 DNA reads TGTGCCAGTAGTACGGGACAGCTTTCACCCCTCCACTTT.

A few counts support this clonotype. The chain is built from TRBV5-5 and TRBJ1-2, with no clear D. Germline V CDR1 and CDR2: SGHKS, YYEKEE (reference sequence). The ends were cut back, 0 bases at V and 4 bases at J, with 19 bases in the middle. CDR3 length: 17 residues. CDR3 residues: CASSLVGAETTVYGYTF. CDR3 coding DNA: TGTGCCAGCAGCTTGGTGGGAGCAGAAACCACTGTCTATGGCTACACCTTC.

This clonotype was observed a few times. The chain recombines TRBV27 with TRBJ1-2, with 9 bases matching TRBD1. CDR1 is MNHEY and CDR2 is SMNVEV in the germline V gene (reference sequence). V trimming: 5 bases; J trimming: 8 bases; junction bases outside the gene matches: 3. There are 12 residues in the CDR3. The CDR3 spells CASSGTGSGYTF. The DNA of the CDR3 is TGTGCCAGCAGTGGGACAGGGTCCGGCTACACCTTC.

The V gene is TRBV24-1, the J gene TRBJ2-2, with D maybe TRBD1 (6 bases). V was cut by 3 bases and J by 5 bases, with 6 bases left in between. This CDR3 region has 13 residues. Looked up from germline, CDR1 is KGHDR and CDR2 is SFDVKD. The chain's CDR3 is CATSDTGTGELFF. The CDR3 coding sequence is TGTGCCACCAGTGATACAGGGACCGGGGAGCTGTTTTTT.

This clonotype occurred a few times. The chain carries TRBV7-9 and TRBJ1-5; the match to TRBD1 covers 7 bases. The CDR3 contains 13 residues. Germline V gene data show CDR1 as SEHNR and CDR2 as FQNEAQ (reference sequence). V shed 8 bases, J shed 5 bases, and the junction held 6 bases outside the gene matches. CDR3 residues: CASRQGGDQPQHF. CDR3 in DNA: TGTGCCAGCCGACAGGGAGGTGATCAGCCCCAGCATTTT.

This clonotype has only one observation. This chain joins TRBV11-2 and TRBJ2-1; no clear D gene. This CDR3 has 13 amino acids. The germline V gene encodes CDR1 SGHAT and CDR2 FQNNGV. Trimming took off 5 bases at V and 1 base at J, with 6 bases between the two ends. Here the CDR3 DNA reads TGTGCCAGCAGCCAACCGTCCTACAATGAGCAGTTCTTC. This codes for CASSQPSYNEQFF.

This rearrangement joins TRBV12-3 or TRBV12-4 to TRBJ2-2; a possible D gene is TRBD1 (6 bases). The CDR3 totals 17 residues. With 6 bases removed from V and 0 bases from J, the gap between germline ends came to 17 bases. This CDR3 is CASRLTGLHANTGELFF. CDR3 nucleotides: TGTGCCAGCAGGCTGACAGGCCTACACGCGAACACCGGGGAGCTGTTTTTT.

Many counts were recorded for this clonotype. This sequence joins TRBV6-4 and TRBJ2-3; 10 nucleotides agree with TRBD2. Germline-derived CDR1 and CDR2 are MRHNA and SNTAGT. CDR3 length equals 15 residues. V was clipped by 2 bases and J by 3 bases; unmatched bases: 2. The CDR3 here is CASSDLAGETDTQYF. CDR3 nucleotides: TGTGCCAGCAGTGACCTAGCGGGGGAAACAGATACGCAGTATTTT.

The genes are TRBV7-8 and TRBJ2-3; 7 bases fit TRBD1. Germline V gene sequence: CDR1 SGHVS, CDR2 FQNEAQ. The CDR3 covers 17 residues. Trimming removed 0 bases from V and 0 bases from J; junction bases left unmatched: 6. The CDR3: CASSLARQGTSTDTQYF. CDR3 coding DNA: TGTGCCAGCAGCTTAGCAAGACAGGGCACTAGCACAGATACGCAGTATTTT.

This clonotype was found once. This rearrangement joins TRBV7-4 to TRBJ2-2; the D gene is possibly TRBD2 (7 bases). Germline loops: CDR1 SGHVT, CDR2 SQSDAQ. The CDR3 runs to 15 residues. Trimming removed 5 bases from V and 3 bases from J, with 13 bases in between. This CDR3 reads CASSPTGGYTGELFF. In nucleotides, the CDR3 is TGTGCCAGCAGCCCCACGGGGGGCTACACCGGGGAGCTGTTTTTT.

In regard to this clonotype: One junction end does not reproduce the germline sequence, and a read error may be involved. This rearrangement joins TRBV10-3 to TRBJ1-1, with D maybe TRBD1 (6 bases). Germline assignment: CDR1 ENHRY and CDR2 SYGVKD. The CDR3 contains 15 residues. The CDR3 sequence is CAIRDLGQMNTEDFF. The CDR3 DNA reads TGTGCCATCAGAGATTTAGGACAGATGAACACTGAAGATTTCTTT.

This clonotype came up a few times. The CDR3, as DNA: TGTGCCAGCAGCTTAGAGGGCGGACCCTACGAGCAGTACTTC. It codes for CASSLEGGPYEQYF. The V gene is TRBV7-9, the J gene TRBJ2-7, with unresolved D. The CDR3 is made up of 14 amino acids. The germline gives CDR1 SEHNR, CDR2 FQNEAQ (reference sequence). V lost 1 base and J lost 2, with 9 bases in between.

The chain employs TRBV6-2 or TRBV6-3 and TRBJ2-7; 7 bases line up with TRBD1. Germline values: CDR1 MNHEY, CDR2 SVGEGT. V was pared by 4 bases and J by 1 base, with 10 bases of the junction left unmatched. The length of the CDR3 is 16 residues. The CDR3 DNA reads TGTGCCAGCAGTTTCAAGAACCGACAGGGATCCTACGAGCAGTACTTC. It is translated as CASSFKNRQGSYEQYF.

The rearrangement uses TRBV15 and TRBJ2-5; 15 bases fit TRBD2. This CDR3 is 16 amino acids long. CDR1 and CDR2 (germline): LNHNV, YYDKDF (reference sequence). The trim removed 5 bases at V and 7 bases at J, leaving 8 bases unmatched. CDR3 nucleotide sequence: TGTGCCACCAGCGGCGGACTAGCGGGGGGGATAGGGACCCAGTACTTC. Encoded protein: CATSGGLAGGIGTQYF. The entire variable domain, with the rest obtained from reference TRBV15 and TRBJ2-5, is as follows: DAMVIQNPRYQVTQFGKPVTLSCSQTLNHNVMYWYQQKSSQAPKLLFHYYDKDFNNEADTPDNFQSRRPNTSFCFLDIRSPGLGDTAMYLCATSGGLAGGIGTQYFGPGTRLLVL.

This rearrangement joins TRBV19 to TRBJ2-5, with D possibly being TRBD1 (6 bases). There are 16 residues in the CDR3. Germline V gene sequence: CDR1 LNHDA, CDR2 SQIVND (reference sequence). V gave up 6 bases and J gave up 1 base, with 18 bases separating them. As DNA, the CDR3 is TGTGCCAGTAGCTACGGTCTTGGGACACTCCAAGAGACCCAGTACTTC. Residues: CASSYGLGTLQETQYF.

This clonotype was seen once. The genes are TRBV30 and TRBJ2-3; TRBD2 aligns across 14 bases. The germline V gene has CDR1 GTSNPN and CDR2 SVGIG (reference sequence). V was pared by 5 bases and J by 8 bases, with 12 bases of the junction left unmatched. CDR3 length: 16 residues. CDR3 sequence reads: CAWEPLTSGGAGTQYF. The CDR3 bases are TGTGCCTGGGAGCCGCTGACTAGCGGGGGGGCGGGTACGCAGTATTTT.

This clonotype was recorded at least ten times. This chain connects TRBV27 to TRBJ1-2, with 7 bases that match TRBD1. The J segment lost 8 bases and the V segment lost 3 bases, leaving 9 bases of the junction unmatched. Germline CDR1 is MNHEY and CDR2 is SMNVEV (reference sequence). The CDR3 has 14 residues. CDR3 DNA: TGTGCCAGCAGTTTGCAGAGGGGGCGCGGGGGCTACACCTTC. It is translated as CASSLQRGRGGYTF.